The 6 T cell receptor beta chains reported below all come from one sample, sequenced in a study of graft-versus-host responses after intestinal transplantation. The protocol was immunoSEQ multiplex PCR, while the TCRdb copy is restricted to in-frame clones and leaves out a portion. Here the sample spans approximately 97,000 clones, around 91% being singletons. The antigens of these receptors remain unknown. Specimen: unstimulated CD4+ T cells sorted from spleen or lymph node cells, collected before transplant. These receptors all come from a human donor who was the organ donor for an intestinal transplant.

The rearrangement links TRBV7-2 to TRBJ1-2; TRBD1 matches at 7 bases. The ends lost 7 bases at V and 2 bases at J; junction bases unmatched: 10. The CDR3 runs 15 residues. Per the germline V gene, CDR1 is SGHTA and CDR2 is FQGNSA. The CDR3 loop is CASTNSQGRNYGYTF. The CDR3 DNA sequence: TGTGCCAGCACTAACTCACAGGGGAGAAACTATGGCTACACCTTC.

This chain uses TRBV28 with TRBJ1-2; 7 positions match TRBD1. After removal of 6 bases from V and 8 bases from J, the junction contained 12 bases not matched to a gene. The germline gives CDR1 MDHEN, CDR2 SYDVKM. The CDR3 totals 14 residues. The CDR3 region has the DNA TGTGCCAGCAGACAGGACAGGCTCCTTAGGGGCTACACCTTC. Translated, it gives CASRQDRLLRGYTF.

DNA of the CDR3: TGTGCCAGCAGCTCTTCCGGGTTGCGCCTCAATGAGCAGTTCTTC. It yields the protein CASSSSGLRLNEQFF. This chain uses TRBV7-3 with TRBJ2-1, with D unclear. CDR1 SGHTA and CDR2 FQGTGA come from the germline V gene. The length of the CDR3 is 15 residues. V was trimmed by 4 bases and J by 6 bases, leaving 16 bases between them.

The sample holds one count of this clone. The J gene is TRBJ1-1, the V gene TRBV5-1, with D unresolved. The CDR3 consists of 14 residues. CDR1 and CDR2 from the germline V gene are SGHRS and YFSETQ. Trimming took 4 bases from V and 4 from J, leaving 14 bases between them. The CDR3, as DNA: TGCGCCAGCAGCCTATCCAGCGTGAGCACTGAAGCTTTCTTT. Translation gives CASSLSSVSTEAFF.

The chain combines TRBV4-3 with TRBJ1-2; D is possibly TRBD1 (5 bases). CDR1 LGHNA and CDR2 YSLEER come from the germline V gene. CDR3 length equals 16 residues. With 1 base removed from V and 4 bases from J, the gap between germline ends came to 16 bases. Written as DNA, the CDR3 is TGCGCCAGCAGCCAAGCTGTCGGGCAGGGAAGCTATGGCTACACCTTC. Translation gives CASSQAVGQGSYGYTF.

The count of this clone is one. The gene calls are TRBV5-8 and TRBJ2-7, with TRBD1 identical over 8 bases. The CDR3 consists of 13 residues. The trim removed 4 bases at V and 7 bases at J, leaving 7 bases unmatched. Looked up from germline, CDR1 is SGHTS and CDR2 is YDEGEE. CDR3 sequence reads: CASSIDRDREQYF. The CDR3 region has the DNA TGTGCCAGCAGCATAGACCGGGACAGGGAGCAGTACTTC.